This is a list of T cell receptor beta chains from one sample in a study of cytomegalovirus exposure and HLA in healthy donors. Assay: immunoSEQ multiplex PCR; the TCRdb copy retains only in-frame clones and omits some. The data contain about 97,000 clones, around 79% of them seen just once; the ten biggest clones take up about 1.9%. The sequencing sample was made of PBMCs. The receptors were gathered from a woman in her thirties or forties in good health and CMV-seronegative. Each CDR3 is given with its conserved first and last residue. A D gene is named only where the DNA matches it firmly. Only part of the rows carry a size: once, few, many, or a class if the clone is expanded.

TRBV9	-	TRBJ2-3	-	TGTGCCAGCAGCGTAGTGAAACTCGGCACAGATACGCAGTATTTT	CASSVVKLGTDTQYF
TRBV4-3	TRBD2	TRBJ2-7	-	TGCGCCAGCAGCCAAGACCGGGCTAGCGGGGGGACATACGAGCAGTACTTC	CASSQDRASGGTYEQYF
TRBV13	-	TRBJ2-5	-	TGTGCCAGCAGCCGGGACATGCAAGAGACCCAGTACTTC	CASSRDMQETQYF
TRBV28	TRBD2	TRBJ2-5	few	TGTGCCAGCAGTGAGGGACTAGCCCAAGAGACCCAGTACTTC	CASSEGLAQETQYF
TRBV7-9	TRBD1	TRBJ2-5	few	TGTGCCAGCAGCTTGGGGGACAGACCCCAAGAGACCCAGTACTTC	CASSLGDRPQETQYF
TRBV19	-	TRBJ1-1	-	TGTGCCAGTATCGAGGGCCGGTCCGCCGTGAACACTGAAGCTTTCTTT	CASIEGRSAVNTEAFF
TRBV30	-	TRBJ2-3	-	TGTGCCTGGAACTCTCCCACGGGGTACACAGATACGCAGTATTTT	CAWNSPTGYTDTQYF
TRBV6-6	TRBD1	TRBJ2-2	-	TGTGCCAGCACCCCACAGGGGGCGAACACCGGGGAGCTGTTTTTT	CASTPQGANTGELFF
TRBV10-2	-	TRBJ2-1	-	TGCGCCAGCAGTGAGTCGAGAGGATCCCAAAACAATGAGCAGTTCTTC	CASSESRGSQNNEQFF
TRBV9	-	TRBJ2-1	-	TGTGCCAGCAGCGGATGGGGTAGCGACAATGAGCAGTTCTTC	CASSGWGSDNEQFF
TRBV6-1	TRBD1	TRBJ2-5	-	TGTGCCAGCAGTGAAATTACAGGGGATCAAGAGACCCAGTACTTC	CASSEITGDQETQYF
TRBV2	-	TRBJ2-1	-	TGTGCCAGCAGTGCCCTCGGGACTTCCTTCAATGAGCAGTTCTTC	CASSALGTSFNEQFF
TRBV27	-	TRBJ2-4	few	TGTGCCAGCAGTCCCCTTCTAAAAAACATTCAGTACTTC	CASSPLLKNIQYF
TRBV5-6	-	TRBJ2-7	-	TGTGCCAGCAGCTTCGACGGGACAGAGCAGTACTTC	CASSFDGTEQYF
TRBV27	-	TRBJ2-1	-	TGTGCCACCGCGCTAGGTTCGGTTGGGAATGAGCAGTTCTTC	CATALGSVGNEQFF
TRBV2	-	TRBJ1-1	-	TGTGCCAGCAGTGGCGGGCGGGTGGCTGAAGCTTTCTTT	CASSGGRVAEAFF
TRBV25-1	-	TRBJ2-7	-	TGTGCCAGCGGGGACTGGCTAGACGGAACCTACGAGCAGTACTTC	CASGDWLDGTYEQYF
TRBV7-9	-	TRBJ1-6	-	TGTGCCAGCAGCGCCCAGAATTCACCCCTCCACTTT	CASSAQNSPLHF
TRBV4-3	-	TRBJ1-6	-	-	CASSQGWGEGSPLYF
TRBV6-1	TRBD1	TRBJ1-5	-	TGTGCCAGCATTAAGGGACAGGGACCTCAGCCCCAGCATTTT	CASIKGQGPQPQHF
TRBV10-3	TRBD2	TRBJ2-7	few	TGTGCCATCAGTGAGGCTCAAGGTGTCATGGCGGGAGGAGGATACTACGAGCAGTACTTC	CAISEAQGVMAGGGYYEQYF
TRBV9	-	TRBJ1-1	-	TGTGCCAGCAGCGCACAGGCCCAGGGCACTGAAGCTTTCTTT	CASSAQAQGTEAFF
TRBV7-9	-	TRBJ1-6	-	TGTTCCAGCAGCTGGGGGGGCTTGAATTCACCCCTCCACTTT	CSSSWGGLNSPLHF
TRBV5-8	-	TRBJ2-5	-	TGTGCCAGCACCCAGGTGCCGGGCGGGGAGACCCAGTACTTC	CASTQVPGGETQYF
TRBV6-5	-	TRBJ2-7	-	TGTGCCAGCAGCTGGGACACAACCTACGAGCAGTACTTC	CASSWDTTYEQYF
TRBV5-4	-	TRBJ1-1	-	TGTGCCAGCAGCCCCATTCGACCAGGGTCACGAACTGAAGCTTTCTTT	CASSPIRPGSRTEAFF
TRBV11-2	TRBD2	TRBJ2-3	-	TGTGCCAGCAGCTTAGAGGCTAGCGGGAGTACTAGCACAGATACGCAGTATTTT	CASSLEASGSTSTDTQYF
TRBV28	TRBD1	TRBJ1-2	-	TGTGCCAGCAGTTTAGGGACAGGGCTCTTGGGTGGCTACACCTTC	CASSLGTGLLGGYTF
TRBV10-2	-	TRBJ1-5	-	TGCGCCAGCAGCGCCCGGACCGGCGGGTACAATCAGCCCCAGCATTTT	CASSARTGGYNQPQHF
TRBV30	-	TRBJ1-1	-	TGTGCCTGGAGTTTCGGGATTGAGCCTGAAGCTTTCTTT	CAWSFGIEPEAFF
TRBV19	-	TRBJ1-1	-	TGTGCCAGTAGTATGCTCGTCGGACACCGTGAAGCTTTCTTT	CASSMLVGHREAFF
TRBV6-1	-	TRBJ2-5	-	TGTGCCAGCAGTGAAGGTCAGGGTGTGGTCCAGTACTTC	CASSEGQGVVQYF
TRBV6-1	TRBD2	TRBJ2-7	-	TGTGCCAGCAGTAGGACTAGCGGTTACGAGCAGTACTTC	CASSRTSGYEQYF
TRBV6-5	-	TRBJ2-7	-	TGTGCCAGCAGTTACGGTCTCCGGGAGCCTGTCTACGAGCAGTACTTC	CASSYGLREPVYEQYF
TRBV25-1	TRBD2	TRBJ2-7	-	TGTGCCAGCAGTGGGAGACGTCGGACTAGCGGGAGGGCCGACGAGCAGTACTTC	CASSGRRRTSGRADEQYF
TRBV6-5	TRBD1	TRBJ1-5	-	TGTGCCAGCGGACACAGGGGCCGTCCCCAGCATTTT	CASGHRGRPQHF
TRBV5-1	-	TRBJ2-3	-	TGCGCCAGCAGACTGACAGATACGCAGTATTTT	CASRLTDTQYF
TRBV7-2	TRBD1	TRBJ2-7	-	TGTGCCAGCAGCTTAACGAGGCAGGGGGAAGGGGAGCAGTACTTC	CASSLTRQGEGEQYF
TRBV2	TRBD2	TRBJ2-7	-	TGTGCCAGCAGTTGGACTAGCGGACCCTACGAGCAGTACTTC	CASSWTSGPYEQYF